This T cell receptor (beta chain) was sequenced in a study of shared clonotypes between healthy human individuals. Study context: Three plates each covered CD4 naive and memory; CD8 naive two, CD8 memory one.

It was across several immunoSEQ plates that each subset's genomic DNA was evenly split. Measured with immunoSEQ multiplex PCR; TCRdb has only the in-frame clones, and not every one. The data show 740,000 or so clones, about 80% seen once. This clone came up a few times. Distinct nucleotide sequences in the sample also encode this CDR3. CD45RA-negative memory and CD45RA+ naive subsets were split from the CD4+ cells. The CDR3 contains 13 residues. V was shortened by 0 bases and J by 1 base, with 4 bases between the two germline ends. Germline V gives CDR1 SGHNT, CDR2 YYREEE (reference sequence). Sequenced material: memory CD4+ T cells sorted from blood. The subset denotes: CD45RA-negative fraction. The chain links TRBV5-4 to TRBJ2-5; the D is unclear. The receptor comes from a woman aged 30 to 39 in good health. The CDR3 DNA reads TGTGCCAGCAGCTTGGAGGCCCAAGAGACCCAGTACTTC. The encoded protein is CASSLEAQETQYF.